Shown below are 16 T cell receptor beta chains from a single sample sequenced in a study of blood T cell repertoires in COVID-19. The data were produced by immunoSEQ multiplex PCR, yet TCRdb's version contains in-frame clones alone and is incomplete. The sample shows about 240,000 clones, 70% to 85% of them seen only once. Input material: peripheral blood. The receptors here all came from a woman aged 80 or over with acute or convalescent COVID-19.

The genes are TRBV28 and TRBJ1-3; a possible D gene is TRBD1 (5 bases). CDR1 and CDR2 (germline): MDHEN, SYDVKM. Trimming removed 2 bases at V and 0 bases at J, with 11 bases between. The CDR3 sequence is 16 residues long. The CDR3 region has the DNA TGTGCCAGCAGTTTAGGGACTCGCAGCTCTGGAAACACCATATATTTT. Translating gives CASSLGTRSSGNTIYF.

The chain recombines TRBV5-4 with TRBJ2-1; 10 bases are shared with TRBD1. The CDR3 runs to 15 residues. CDR1 is SGHNT, CDR2 YYREEE, per germline (reference sequence). V was pared by 2 bases and J by 7 bases, with 6 bases of the junction left unmatched. The CDR3 region is CASSLTVGQGNEQFF. CDR3 DNA sequence: TGTGCCAGCAGCTTAACCGTGGGACAGGGGAATGAGCAGTTCTTC. The full variable domain, its missing parts supplied by reference TRBV5-4 and TRBJ2-1, is ETGVTQSPTHLIKTRGQQVTLRCSSQSGHNTVSWYQQALGQGPQFIFQYYREEENGRGNFPPRFSGLQFPNYSSELNVNALELDDSALYLCASSLTVGQGNEQFFGPGTRLTVL.

The CDR3 region has the DNA TGTGCCAGCAGCCAAGATTATCCCGAGGAATCCTACGAGCAGTACTTC. As protein: CASSQDYPEESYEQYF. The J gene is TRBJ2-7, the V gene TRBV4-2; no clear D. V lost 0 bases and J 1 base, leaving 13 bases between the germline ends. The CDR3 has 16 amino acids. CDR1 LGHNA and CDR2 YNFKEQ come from the germline V gene.

V gene TRBV4-2 combines with J gene TRBJ1-2, with 11 bases lining up with TRBD1. Germline V lookup: CDR1 LGHNA, CDR2 YNFKEQ. This CDR3 contains 14 residues. V lost 4 bases to trimming and J lost 8 bases; unmatched junction nucleotides: 6. CDR3 loop: CASSRQGQGEGYTF. The DNA of the CDR3 is TGTGCCAGCAGCCGCCAGGGACAGGGGGAAGGCTACACCTTC.

This chain's CDR3 is CSVDRGGGDTQYF. The CDR3 bases are TGCAGCGTCGACAGGGGGGGAGGAGATACGCAGTATTTT. The chain couples TRBV29-1 to TRBJ2-3, with 9 bases that match TRBD1. CDR1 is SQVTM, CDR2 ANQGSEA, per germline. Trimming took 6 bases from V and 5 from J; bases not matched to a gene: 6. The CDR3 contains 13 residues.

This chain connects TRBV9 to TRBJ2-5; 8 bases match TRBD2. The trim removed 4 bases at V and 5 bases at J, leaving 13 bases unmatched. Germline values: CDR1 SGDLS, CDR2 YYNGEE. The CDR3 totals 16 residues. The CDR3 sequence: CASSPSRGGSVETQYF. Written as DNA, the CDR3 is TGTGCCAGCAGCCCCTCACGGGGGGGCTCTGTTGAGACCCAGTACTTC.

The V gene is TRBV30, the J gene TRBJ1-2; 7 positions agree with TRBD1. V was clipped by 4 bases and J by 5 bases; unmatched bases: 10. CDR1 and CDR2 (germline): GTSNPN, SVGIG (reference sequence). The CDR3 totals 14 residues. CDR3 sequence (DNA): TGTGCCTGGACCAGACAGGGTCGACAGTATGGCTACACCTTC. Protein sequence: CAWTRQGRQYGYTF.

The V and J genes are TRBV18 and TRBJ1-2; the D gene is possibly TRBD1 (5 bases). This CDR3 is built from 15 residues. With 0 bases removed from V and 3 bases from J, the gap between germline ends came to 11 bases. Germline V gives CDR1 KGHSH, CDR2 LQKENI. This CDR3 is CASSPPSREDYGYTF. CDR3 nucleotides: TGTGCCAGCTCACCACCGTCCAGGGAGGACTATGGCTACACCTTC.

This clone has a handful of counts. For the CDR3, the DNA is TGTGCCAGCAGCCGTACTAGCGGGGGATCTGCAGATACGCAGTATTTT. The encoded protein is CASSRTSGGSADTQYF. The chain uses TRBV7-9 and TRBJ2-3; 11 positions match TRBD2. CDR3 length: 16 amino acids. Germline CDR1 reads SEHNR; CDR2 reads FQNEAQ (reference sequence). The V gene end was trimmed by 5 bases and the J gene end by 4 bases; junction bases not matched to a gene: 8.

The CDR3: CASRRGQSSNQPQHF. Written as DNA, the CDR3 is TGTGCCAGCAGGAGGGGGCAGTCAAGCAATCAGCCCCAGCATTTT. The chain links TRBV6-5 to TRBJ1-5; 7 bases are shared with TRBD1. Per germline, CDR1 MNHEY and CDR2 SVGAGI. This CDR3 region has 15 residues. V dropped 6 bases and J dropped 1; count of bases not matched to a gene: 6.

The chain joins TRBV9 to TRBJ2-1, with D perhaps matching TRBD2 (5 bases). V shed 0 bases and J shed 10 bases, with 17 bases lying between them. The CDR3 is 15 residues long. CDR1 and CDR2 from the germline V gene are SGDLS and YYNGEE. The DNA for the CDR3 is TGTGCCAGCAGCGTAGGACTACCCCCCGCTAACGAGCAGTTCTTC. It codes for CASSVGLPPANEQFF.

This chain connects TRBV6-5 to TRBJ2-5; D may be TRBD2 (6 bases). Germline V gives CDR1 MNHEY, CDR2 SVGAGI. The CDR3 consists of 15 residues. The ends were cut back, 2 bases at V and 5 bases at J, with 15 bases in the middle. CDR3 DNA sequence: TGTGCCAGCAGTTACAATGTCAGGGAGGCGGAGACCCAGTACTTC. Protein product: CASSYNVREAETQYF.

In nucleotides, the CDR3 is TGTGCCAGCAGTGCATTTACGGTGAACACCGGGGAGCTGTTTTTT. This codes for CASSAFTVNTGELFF. The chain couples TRBV2 to TRBJ2-2, with no clear D. The CDR3 extends over 15 amino acids. In germline, CDR1 is SNHLY, CDR2 FYNNEI. With 4 bases removed from V and 1 base from J, the gap between germline ends came to 10 bases.

The chain couples TRBV7-2 to TRBJ2-7; 11 bases line up with TRBD2. The V gene end was trimmed by 2 bases and the J gene end by 2 bases; junction bases not matched to a gene: 11. CDR1 and CDR2 from the germline V gene are SGHTA and FQGNSA. This CDR3 contains 18 residues. The CDR3 region is CASSLKPASSGGTYEQYF. In DNA, the CDR3 is TGTGCCAGCAGCTTAAAACCCGCTTCTAGCGGGGGGACCTACGAGCAGTACTTC.

V and J are TRBV6-1 and TRBJ1-5; the match to TRBD1 covers 9 bases. Trimming removed 2 bases from V and 11 bases from J; junction bases left unmatched: 10. The CDR3 is made up of 15 amino acids. Germline CDR1 and CDR2: MNHNS and SASEGT. Written as DNA, the CDR3 is TGTGCCAGCAGTGAAATGACAGGGGGGATCTTTGCCCAGCATTTT. This translates into CASSEMTGGIFAQHF.

This clone came up once. V usage is TRBV3-1 (or the pseudogene TRBV3-2) and J usage is TRBJ2-2; 11 positions agree with TRBD1. CDR3 length equals 15 residues. Trimming cost V 4 bases and J 5 bases; bases outside gene matches: 3. Germline CDR1 reads LGHDT; CDR2 reads YNNKEL (reference sequence). CDR3 nucleotides: TGTGCCAGCAGCCGGGGACAGGGGGGTACCGGGGAGCTGTTTTTT. Translated: CASSRGQGGTGELFF.